The following is a T cell receptor beta chain sequence with its context. Its antigen is unidentified. The sample comes from a study of shared clonotypes between healthy human individuals. Study information: Plates per donor: three CD4 naive, three CD4 memory, two CD8 naive, one CD8 memory. Study conclusions and caveats: Larger estimated richness was generally recorded for naive subsets relative to memory subsets. Apart from blood, nothing was sampled; tissue repertoires likely differ.

The CDR3 totals 16 residues. V lost 3 bases to trimming and J lost 1 base, with 15 bases between them. Looked up from germline, CDR1 is SGHVS and CDR2 is FNYEAQ. Negatively enriched CD4+ T cells were divided by CD45RA into naive and memory. Data came from immunoSEQ multiplex PCR; TCRdb stores just in-frame clones and leaves some out. The repertoire holds approximately 980,000 clones, with 70% to 85% as singletons. The chain links TRBV7-6 to TRBJ2-5, with D possibly called TRBD1 or TRBD2 (6 bases each). Sequenced: memory CD4+ T cells sorted from blood. The subset denotes: CD45RA-negative fraction. This TCR derives from a man between 18 and 29 years old in good health. CDR3 loop: CASSLRDTLVQETQYF. The CDR3 DNA is TGTGCCAGCAGCTTGCGGGACACCCTTGTCCAAGAGACCCAGTACTTC.